One and the same sample provided the 26 T cell receptor gamma chains below, sequenced in a study of intestinal T cells in coeliac disease. TRG repertoires were amplified with LymphoTrack primers from about 200 ng of biopsy DNA. TCRdb called clones from the multiplex PCR reads again using CATT. The table records about 730 gamma-chain clones, around 46% of them present only once. Genomic DNA came from ten roughly 5-µm formalin-fixed paraffin-embedded scrolls per case. The sequencing input was a duodenal biopsy. These receptors all come from a human donor with celiac disease.

This clone is classed as large. This chain connects TRGV5 to TRGJ1 or TRGJ2. The CDR3 runs to 10 residues. Germline CDR1 reads VINAFY; CDR2 reads YDVSNSKD. The ends lost 2 bases at V and 11 bases at J; junction bases unmatched: 3. This CDR3 reads CATWDTQKLF. As DNA, the CDR3 is TGTGCCACCTGGGACACCCAGAAACTCTTT.

This clone was found a few times. A read error is possible here, since a much larger clone lies one base away. V gene TRGV3 combines with J gene TRGJ1 or TRGJ2. Per germline, CDR1 VTNTFY and CDR2 YDVSTARD (reference sequence). The CDR3 is made up of 14 amino acids. After removal of 3 bases from V and 0 bases from J, the junction contained 5 bases not matched to a gene. CDR3 sequence (DNA): TGTGCCACCTGGGACGGGCCGAATTATTATAAGAAACTCTTT. This translates into CATWDGPNYYKKLF.

This clone was observed a few times. A read error may be the cause here, since a much bigger clone is one base away. No DNA is shown, since the ends of the CDR3 on it are uncertain; the CDR3 is the one TCRdb lists. The same CDR3 can be traced to other DNA sequences in this sample. V usage is TRGV11 and J usage is TRGJP2. TRGV11 is an open reading frame whose function is uncertain. The CDR3 region is 16 residues in length, termini included. The chain's CDR3 is CTTVPAFGGRVWIKTF.

The chain combines TRGV9 with TRGJ1 or TRGJ2. The CDR3 contains 13 residues. The germline gives CDR1 GITISATS, CDR2 ISYDGTV (reference sequence). With 2 bases clipped from V and 7 bases from J, the junction kept 8 bases outside the gene matches. CDR3 nucleotide sequence: TGTGCCTTGTGGGAGGCGCGATTATATAAGAAACTCTTT. Amino acid sequence: CALWEARLYKKLF.

The CDR3, as DNA: TGTGCCACCTGGGATGAACCCTGCTCGACCATCTGGTTGTTCAAGATATTT. This encodes CATWDEPCSTIWLFKIF. The chain joins TRGV8 to TRGJP1. The V gene end was trimmed by 3 bases and the J gene end by 13 bases; junction bases not matched to a gene: 23. Germline-derived CDR1 and CDR2 are VENAVY and YDSYNSRV. There are 17 residues in the CDR3.

The CDR3 DNA reads as TGTGCTGCGTGGGATTATATTCTGAAGACAGTTTGGTTCAAGATATTT. It yields the protein CAAWDYILKTVWFKIF. The chain recombines TRGV10 with TRGJP1. TRGV10 is marked as an open reading frame, function uncertain. V dropped 8 bases and J dropped 10; count of bases not matched to a gene: 20. The CDR3 runs to 16 residues.

The J gene is TRGJP1, the V gene TRGV8. Germline CDR1 and CDR2: VENAVY and YDSYNSRV. This CDR3 has 12 residues. V lost 12 bases and J lost 8; bases outside the gene matches: 12. The CDR3 sequence: CAPPPLGWFKIF. In DNA form, the CDR3 reads TGTGCCCCCCCACCACTCGGTTGGTTCAAGATATTT.

The chain is built from TRGV9 and TRGJ1 or TRGJ2. J lost 13 bases, V lost 0 bases, and 12 bases had no gene match. Germline V CDR1 and CDR2: GITISATS, ISYDGTV (reference sequence). The CDR3 runs 13 residues. The CDR3 sequence is CALWEVAIIKKLF. CDR3 coding DNA: TGTGCCTTGTGGGAGGTGGCTATTATAAAAAAACTCTTT.

The chain carries TRGV10 and TRGJP1. TRGV10 is annotated as an ORF whose role is uncertain. V was clipped by 8 bases and J by 8 bases; unmatched bases: 6. The CDR3 loop spans 12 amino acids. The CDR3 region is CAAWDRGWFKIF. CDR3 nucleotide sequence: TGTGCTGCGTGGGATAGGGGTTGGTTCAAGATATTT.

This chain joins TRGV2 and TRGJP1. This CDR3 is 13 amino acids long. Germline loops: CDR1 EGSNGY, CDR2 YDSYNSKV. The DNA for the CDR3 is TGTGCACCTGGGACGGCGGGGATTTGGTTCAAGATATTT. Its translation: CAPGTAGIWFKIF.

The chain uses TRGV10 and TRGJP1. TRGV10 is noted as an ORF with a role that remains uncertain. The V segment lost 8 bases and the J segment 10 bases; nucleotides outside the gene matches: 23. The CDR3 loop spans 17 amino acids. The CDR3 protein is CAAWGENGTFSVWFKIF. Here the CDR3 DNA reads TGTGCTGCGTGGGGAGAAAATGGGACGTTTTCGGTTTGGTTCAAGATATTT.

This sequence joins TRGV4 and TRGJ1 or TRGJ2. The CDR3 is 16 amino acids. CDR1 EGSTGY and CDR2 YDSYTSSV come from the germline V gene. V lost 3 bases, J lost 5 bases, and 16 bases stayed unmatched. CDR3 bases: TGTGCCACCTGGGATTTAACGGGTTCTAAGGATTATAAGAAACTCTTT. This sequence encodes CATWDLTGSKDYKKLF.

On this clone: A read error may explain this, as a much larger clone is one base away. The identical CDR3 is also encoded by other nucleotide sequences in the sample. This rearrangement joins TRGV9 to TRGJ1 or TRGJ2. This CDR3 has 10 residues. The V gene's germline CDR1 is GITISATS and CDR2 ISYDGTV (reference sequence). CDR3: CALWEGKKLF. CDR3 nucleotide sequence: TGTGCCTTGTGGGAAGGTAAGAAACTCTTC.

V and J are TRGV2 and TRGJP2. The CDR3 totals 16 residues. Germline V lookup: CDR1 EGSNGY, CDR2 YDSYNSKV. With V trimmed by 5 bases and J by 7 bases, 16 bases remained unmatched. The DNA for the CDR3 is TGTGCCACCTGGGTACTGGTCCCAATAGTTGATTGGATCAAGACGTTT. Amino acid sequence: CATWVLVPIVDWIKTF.

In regard to this clone: It may be a read error: a sequence one base away is much more abundant. V is TRGV10 and J is TRGJ1 or TRGJ2. TRGV10 is identified as an open reading frame with a role that is uncertain. Unmatched junction bases numbered 6, after V lost 8 bases and J lost 10 bases. CDR3 length equals 10 residues. The CDR3 is CAAWVGKKLF. CDR3 bases: TGTGCTGCGTGGGTGGGGAAGAAACTCTTT.

This clone was seen a single time. Because the CDR3's place on the DNA is in doubt, the DNA is left out and the CDR3 is given as listed by TCRdb. The chain recombines TRGV11 with TRGJP2. TRGV11 is filed as an ORF, its function uncertain. The CDR3 is 15 amino acids in total, end residues counted. CDR3 residues: CTTVLLSGEVWIKTF.

The chain uses TRGV8 and TRGJ1 or TRGJ2. CDR1 and CDR2 from the germline V gene are VENAVY and YDSYNSRV. The CDR3 spans 11 residues. In DNA form, the CDR3 reads TGTGCACCTGGGATATGTTATAAGAAACTCTTT. Its protein is CAPGICYKKLF.

J is TRGJ1 or TRGJ2 and V is TRGV3. The length of the CDR3 is 12 residues. CDR1 VTNTFY and CDR2 YDVSTARD come from the germline V gene (reference sequence). The ends lost 0 bases at V and 10 bases at J; junction bases unmatched: 6. CDR3 DNA: TGTGCCACCTGGGACAGGCATCAGAAGAAACTCTTT. Its translation is CATWDRHQKKLF.

On this clone itself: A much larger clone is a single base away; this may be a read error. The sample carries other DNA sequences with the same CDR3. The genes are TRGV2 and TRGJP1. This CDR3 has 18 residues. Germline V gene sequence: CDR1 EGSNGY, CDR2 YDSYNSKV. The CDR3 loop is CATWDGQEDGATGWFKIF. The CDR3 DNA sequence: TGCGCCACCTGGGACGGGCAGGAGGATGGTGCCACTGGTTGGTTCAAGATATTT.

The V gene is TRGV4, the J gene TRGJ1 or TRGJ2. V was clipped by 3 bases and J by 7 bases; unmatched bases: 9. The CDR3 extends over 13 amino acids. Germline V CDR1 and CDR2: EGSTGY, YDSYTSSV. This chain's CDR3 is CATWDSVGYKKLF. Here the CDR3 DNA reads TGTGCCACCTGGGATTCGGTCGGGTATAAGAAACTCTTT.

This clone is termed large. This sequence joins TRGV4 and TRGJ1 or TRGJ2. The germline CDR1 and CDR2 sequences are EGSTGY and YDSYTSSV. This CDR3 spans 13 amino acids. The J segment lost 4 bases and the V segment lost 3 bases, leaving 6 bases of the junction unmatched. The CDR3 region is CATWDLGYYKKLF. The CDR3 bases are TGTGCCACCTGGGATCTCGGGTATTATAAGAAACTCTTT.

J is TRGJP2 and V is TRGV11. TRGV11 is reported as an ORF; its role is uncertain. This CDR3 has 13 amino acids. Trimming took 11 bases from V and 10 from J; bases not matched to a gene: 13. The CDR3 region is CACFRGEVWIKTF. The CDR3 nucleotides read TGTGCCTGCTTTCGGGGGGAGGTTTGGATCAAGACGTTT.

The chain couples TRGV4 to TRGJ1 or TRGJ2. V shed 0 bases and J 12 bases; nucleotides not matched to a gene: 14. The CDR3 totals 14 residues. Germline V gene lookup returns CDR1 EGSTGY and CDR2 YDSYTSSV. CDR3 region: CATWDGLGIIMKLF. The DNA for the CDR3 is TGTGCCACCTGGGATGGGCTTGGAATTATAATGAAACTCTTT.

This clone was recorded a few times. The CDR3, as DNA: TGTGCCACCTGGGATCCGGGGGCCCATAAGAAACTCTTT. Amino acids: CATWDPGAHKKLF. V usage is TRGV8 and J usage is TRGJ1 or TRGJ2. The CDR3 has 13 amino acids. With 3 bases clipped from V and 8 bases from J, the junction kept 10 bases outside the gene matches. Germline CDR1 reads VENAVY; CDR2 reads YDSYNSRV.

The genes are TRGV4 and TRGJ1 or TRGJ2. Germline-derived CDR1 and CDR2 are EGSTGY and YDSYTSSV. The CDR3 covers 15 residues. The ends lost 1 base at V and 2 bases at J; junction bases unmatched: 8. CDR3 sequence (DNA): TGTGCCACCTGGGATGGCCCACCTGATTATTATAAGAAACTCTTT. It encodes CATWDGPPDYYKKLF.

By share, this clone ranks as large. V and J are TRGV5 and TRGJ1 or TRGJ2. Germline V lookup: CDR1 VINAFY, CDR2 YDVSNSKD. V lost 0 bases and J lost 4; bases outside the gene matches: 6. This CDR3 spans 14 amino acids. The CDR3 DNA is TGTGCCACCTGGGACAGGCAGGGGTATTATAAGAAACTCTTT. It is translated as CATWDRQGYYKKLF.